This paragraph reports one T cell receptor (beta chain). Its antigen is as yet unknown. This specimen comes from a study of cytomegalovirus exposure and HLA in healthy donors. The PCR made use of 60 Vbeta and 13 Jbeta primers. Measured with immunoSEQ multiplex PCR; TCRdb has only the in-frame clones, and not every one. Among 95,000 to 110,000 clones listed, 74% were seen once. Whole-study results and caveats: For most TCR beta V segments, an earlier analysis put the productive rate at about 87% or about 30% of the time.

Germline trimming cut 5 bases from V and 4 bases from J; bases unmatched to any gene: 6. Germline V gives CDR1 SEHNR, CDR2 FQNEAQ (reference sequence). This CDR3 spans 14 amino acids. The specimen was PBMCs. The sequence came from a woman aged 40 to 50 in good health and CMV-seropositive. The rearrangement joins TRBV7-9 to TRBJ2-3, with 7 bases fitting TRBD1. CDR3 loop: CASSRDRAADTQYF. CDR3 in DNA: TGTGCCAGCAGCCGCGACAGGGCGGCAGATACGCAGTATTTT.